The table lists the clone carrying this T cell receptor (beta chain) with a few counts. Its specificity is unknown. Germline assignment: CDR1 KGHSH and CDR2 LQKENI. This CDR3 has 13 amino acids. V gave up 4 bases and J gave up 4 bases, with 11 bases separating them. This sample stems from a study of blood T cells in healthy people across ages. Findings and caveats of the study: It was held that diversity estimates obtained from one million T cells represented underestimates. Measured against age, TCR beta diversity per million T cells decreased in a roughly linear manner.

The individuals who served as donors were healthy Caucasians living in Russia, aged roughly 6 to 100. The second PCR ran about 6 to 11 cycles with a sample-barcoded 5' primer and J-beta primers. Every cDNA molecule bore a tag from a template-switch adaptor containing 12 random nucleotides. One entry per CDR3 protein, called by TCRdb with MiXCR from the 5' RACE reads. The sample contains some 1.7 million distinct CDR3 sequences, 25% to 30% of which appear only once. Sequencing was carried out using blood. The source is a woman aged 25 to 39 in good health. This chain uses TRBV18 with TRBJ2-7; D is ambiguous. CDR3 sequence (DNA): TGTGCCAGCTCACTCGGCAGCAAATACGAGCAGTACTTC. Protein sequence: CASSLGSKYEQYF.